This TCR beta chain derives from a study of T-cell memory formation after mild COVID-19. Trimming took off 4 bases at V and 7 bases at J, with 13 bases between the two ends. Per germline, CDR1 SGHNT and CDR2 YENEEA. The CDR3 extends over 13 amino acids. Using constant-segment primers, 5'RACE produced TCR alpha and TCR beta cDNA libraries carrying sample barcodes and UMIs. TCRdb ran MiXCR on the 5' RACE reads and lists one entry per CDR3 protein. The table includes more than 35,000 distinct CDR3 sequences, roughly 9.8% detected once. This clonotype came up a few times. Its antigen is not known. Study-level results: Memory cells collected pre-infection included some clones that later responded, suggesting cross-reactive memory joined. Clones that contracted from day 15 to 85 had balanced CD4/CD8; later expanders were CD4+ biased.

The rearrangement joins TRBV11-3 to TRBJ1-2; TRBD1 is a possible D gene (6 bases). The sample was PBMCs or a T cell subset sorted from them (not recorded which). The sequence was collected from an adult woman who had mild COVID-19 (a few samples of this study predate the infection). Cell type and time point are not known. The CDR3 bases are TGTGCCAGCAGCTCGGGGGCCGTTGGTGGCTACACCTTC. Protein: CASSSGAVGGYTF.